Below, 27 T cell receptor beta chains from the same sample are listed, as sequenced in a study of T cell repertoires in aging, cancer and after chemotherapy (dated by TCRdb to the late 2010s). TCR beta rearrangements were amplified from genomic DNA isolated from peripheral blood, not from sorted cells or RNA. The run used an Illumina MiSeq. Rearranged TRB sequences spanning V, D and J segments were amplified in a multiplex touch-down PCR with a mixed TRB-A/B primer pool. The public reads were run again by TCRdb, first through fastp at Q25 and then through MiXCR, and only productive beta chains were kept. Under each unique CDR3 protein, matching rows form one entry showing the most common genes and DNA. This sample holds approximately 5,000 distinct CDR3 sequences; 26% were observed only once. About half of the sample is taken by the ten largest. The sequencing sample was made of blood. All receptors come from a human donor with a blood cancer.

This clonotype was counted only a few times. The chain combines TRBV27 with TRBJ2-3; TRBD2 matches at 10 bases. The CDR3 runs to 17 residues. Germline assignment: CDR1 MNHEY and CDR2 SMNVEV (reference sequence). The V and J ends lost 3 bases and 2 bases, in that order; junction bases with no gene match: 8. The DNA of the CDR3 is TGTGCCAGCAGTTTGCCCCGACTAGCGGGTTCCACAGATACGCAGTATTTT. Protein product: CASSLPRLAGSTDTQYF.

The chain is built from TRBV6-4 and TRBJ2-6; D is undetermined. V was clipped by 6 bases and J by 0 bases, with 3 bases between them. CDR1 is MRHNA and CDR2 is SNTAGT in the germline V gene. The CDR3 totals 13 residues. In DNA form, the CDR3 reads TGTGCCAGCAGGCCCTCTGGGGCCAACGTCCTGACTTTC. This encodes CASRPSGANVLTF.

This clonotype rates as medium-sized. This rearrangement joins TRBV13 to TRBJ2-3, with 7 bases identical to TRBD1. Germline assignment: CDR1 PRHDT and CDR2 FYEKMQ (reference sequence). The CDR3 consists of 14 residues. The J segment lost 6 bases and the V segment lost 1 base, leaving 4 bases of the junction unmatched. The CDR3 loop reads CASSLETGADTQYF. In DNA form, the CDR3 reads TGTGCCAGCAGCTTAGAAACAGGGGCGGATACGCAGTATTTT.

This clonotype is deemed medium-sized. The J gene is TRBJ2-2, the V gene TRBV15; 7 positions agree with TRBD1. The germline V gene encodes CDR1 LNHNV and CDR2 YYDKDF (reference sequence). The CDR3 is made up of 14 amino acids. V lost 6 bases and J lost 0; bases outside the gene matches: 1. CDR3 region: CATRDRSNTGELFF. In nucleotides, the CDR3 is TGTGCCACCAGGGACAGGTCGAACACCGGGGAGCTGTTTTTT.

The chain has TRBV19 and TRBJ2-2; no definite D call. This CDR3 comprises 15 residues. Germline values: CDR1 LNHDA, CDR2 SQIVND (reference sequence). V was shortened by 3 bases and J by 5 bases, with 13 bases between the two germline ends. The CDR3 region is CASSIYGRNTGELFF. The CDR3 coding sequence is TGTGCCAGTAGTATTTACGGCCGAAATACCGGGGAGCTGTTTTTT.

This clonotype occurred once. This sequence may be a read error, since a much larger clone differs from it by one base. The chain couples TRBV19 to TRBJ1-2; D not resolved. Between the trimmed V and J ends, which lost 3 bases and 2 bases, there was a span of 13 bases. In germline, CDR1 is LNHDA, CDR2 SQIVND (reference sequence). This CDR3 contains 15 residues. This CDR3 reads CASSISRGHNYGYTF. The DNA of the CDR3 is TGTGCCAGTAGTATCTCGAGAGGTCACAACTATGGCTACACCTTC.

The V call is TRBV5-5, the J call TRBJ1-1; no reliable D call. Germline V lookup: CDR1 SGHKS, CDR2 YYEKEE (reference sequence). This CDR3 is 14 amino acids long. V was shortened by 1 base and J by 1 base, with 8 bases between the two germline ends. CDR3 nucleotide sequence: TGTGCCAGCAGCTTGCAGTTGGAGAACACTGAAGCTTTCTTT. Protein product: CASSLQLENTEAFF.

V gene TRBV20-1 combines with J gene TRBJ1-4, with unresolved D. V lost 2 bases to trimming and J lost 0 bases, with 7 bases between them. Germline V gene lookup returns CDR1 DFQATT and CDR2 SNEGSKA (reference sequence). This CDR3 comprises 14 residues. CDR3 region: CSARPEATNEKLFF. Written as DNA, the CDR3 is TGCAGTGCTAGACCCGAGGCAACTAATGAAAAACTGTTTTTT.

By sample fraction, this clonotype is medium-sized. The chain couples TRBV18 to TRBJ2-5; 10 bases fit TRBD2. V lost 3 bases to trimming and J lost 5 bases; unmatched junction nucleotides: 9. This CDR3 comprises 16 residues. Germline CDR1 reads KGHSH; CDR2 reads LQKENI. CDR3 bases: TGTGCCAGCTCACCGATCAGCGGGGGGGCCATGGAGACCCAGTACTTC. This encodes CASSPISGGAMETQYF. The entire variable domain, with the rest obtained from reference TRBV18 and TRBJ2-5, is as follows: NAGVMQNPRHLVRRRGQEARLRCSPMKGHSHVYWYRQLPEEGLKFMVYLQKENIIDESGMPKERFSAEFPKEGPSILRIQQVVRGDSAAYFCASSPISGGAMETQYFGPGTRLLVL.

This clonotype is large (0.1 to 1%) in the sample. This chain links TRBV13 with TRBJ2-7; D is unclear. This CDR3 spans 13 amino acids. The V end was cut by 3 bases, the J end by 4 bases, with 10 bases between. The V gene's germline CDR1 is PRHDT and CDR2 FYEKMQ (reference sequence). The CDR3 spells CASSFSYIYEQYF. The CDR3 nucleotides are TGTGCCAGCAGCTTCTCTTACATTTACGAGCAGTACTTC. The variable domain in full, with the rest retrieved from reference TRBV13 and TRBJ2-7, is AAGVIQSPRHLIKEKRETATLKCYPIPRHDTVYWYQQGPGQDPQFLISFYEKMQSDKGSIPDRFSAQQFSDYHSELNMSSLELGDSALYFCASSFSYIYEQYFGPGTRLTVT.

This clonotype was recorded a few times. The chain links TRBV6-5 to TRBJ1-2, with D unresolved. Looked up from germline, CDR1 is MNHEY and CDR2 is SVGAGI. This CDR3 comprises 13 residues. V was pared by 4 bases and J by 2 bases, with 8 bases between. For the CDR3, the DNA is TGTGCCAGCAGTTTTGGACGGAACTATGGCTACACCTTC. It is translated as CASSFGRNYGYTF.

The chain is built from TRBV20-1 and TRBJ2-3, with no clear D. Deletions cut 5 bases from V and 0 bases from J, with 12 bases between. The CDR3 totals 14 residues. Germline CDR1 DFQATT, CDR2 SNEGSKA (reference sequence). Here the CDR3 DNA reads TGCAGTGCTCCCCGCGACCCTAGCACAGATACGCAGTATTTT. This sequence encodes CSAPRDPSTDTQYF.

CDR3 in DNA: TGTGCCACCAGAGGGGGAGGGGGGGAGACCCAGTACTTC. The encoded protein is CATRGGGGETQYF. J is TRBJ2-5 and V is TRBV15, with D maybe TRBD2 (7 bases). The germline gives CDR1 LNHNV, CDR2 YYDKDF (reference sequence). The CDR3 is 13 amino acids. V was trimmed by 6 bases and J by 5 bases, leaving 13 bases between them.

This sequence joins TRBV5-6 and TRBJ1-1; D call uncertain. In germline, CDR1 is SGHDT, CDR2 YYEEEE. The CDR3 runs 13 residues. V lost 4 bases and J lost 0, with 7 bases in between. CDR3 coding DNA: TGTGCCAGCAGCCCTTCAATGAACACTGAAGCTTTCTTT. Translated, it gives CASSPSMNTEAFF.

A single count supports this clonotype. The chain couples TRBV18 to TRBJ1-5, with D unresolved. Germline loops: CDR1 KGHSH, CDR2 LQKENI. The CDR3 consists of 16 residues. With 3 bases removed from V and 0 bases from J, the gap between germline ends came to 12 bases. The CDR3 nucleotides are TGTGCCAGCTCACCTACAACACCGAATAGCAATCAGCCCCAGCATTTT. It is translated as CASSPTTPNSNQPQHF.

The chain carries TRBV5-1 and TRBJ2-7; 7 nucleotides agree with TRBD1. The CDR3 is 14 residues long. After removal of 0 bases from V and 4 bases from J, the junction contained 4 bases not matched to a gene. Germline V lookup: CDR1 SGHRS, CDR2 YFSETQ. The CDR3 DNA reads TGCGCCAGCAGCTTGGACAGGGGAGATTACGAGCAGTACTTC. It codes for CASSLDRGDYEQYF.

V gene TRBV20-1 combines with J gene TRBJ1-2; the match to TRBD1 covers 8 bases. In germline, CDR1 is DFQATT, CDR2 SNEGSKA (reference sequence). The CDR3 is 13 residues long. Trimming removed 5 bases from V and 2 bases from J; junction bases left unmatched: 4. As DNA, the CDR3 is TGCAGTGCTCCGGACAGGGCAAACTATGGCTACACCTTC. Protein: CSAPDRANYGYTF.

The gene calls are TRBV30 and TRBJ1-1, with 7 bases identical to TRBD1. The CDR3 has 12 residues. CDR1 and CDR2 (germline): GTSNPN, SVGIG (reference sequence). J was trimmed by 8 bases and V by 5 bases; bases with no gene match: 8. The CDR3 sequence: CAWDREVTEAFF. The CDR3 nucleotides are TGTGCCTGGGACAGGGAAGTAACCGAAGCTTTCTTT.

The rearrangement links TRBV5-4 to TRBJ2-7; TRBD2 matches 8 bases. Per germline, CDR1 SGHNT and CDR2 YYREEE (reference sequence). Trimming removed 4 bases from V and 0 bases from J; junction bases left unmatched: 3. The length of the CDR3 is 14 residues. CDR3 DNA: TGTGCCAGCAGCGGGGGGACTAGCTCCTACGAGCAGTACTTC. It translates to CASSGGTSSYEQYF.

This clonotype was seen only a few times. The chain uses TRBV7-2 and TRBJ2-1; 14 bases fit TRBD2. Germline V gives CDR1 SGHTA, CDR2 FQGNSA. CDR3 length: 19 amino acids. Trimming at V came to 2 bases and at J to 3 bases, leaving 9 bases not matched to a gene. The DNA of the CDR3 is TGTGCCAGCAGCTTACCCGGGACTAGCGGGGGAATCGGCTACAATGAGCAGTTCTTC. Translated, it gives CASSLPGTSGGIGYNEQFF.

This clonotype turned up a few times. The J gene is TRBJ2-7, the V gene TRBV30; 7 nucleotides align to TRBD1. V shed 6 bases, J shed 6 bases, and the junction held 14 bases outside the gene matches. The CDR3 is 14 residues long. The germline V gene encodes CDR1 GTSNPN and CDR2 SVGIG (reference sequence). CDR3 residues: CACYRRGPGGEQYF. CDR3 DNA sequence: TGTGCCTGCTATCGAAGGGGTCCAGGGGGCGAGCAGTACTTC.

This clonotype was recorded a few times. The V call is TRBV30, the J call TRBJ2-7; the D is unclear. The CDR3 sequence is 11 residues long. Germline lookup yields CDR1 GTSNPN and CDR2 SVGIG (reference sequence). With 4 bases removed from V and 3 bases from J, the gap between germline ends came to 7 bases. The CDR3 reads CAWKEVYEQYF. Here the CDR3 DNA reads TGTGCCTGGAAAGAGGTCTACGAGCAGTACTTC.

CDR3 nucleotides: TGTGCCAGCAGTTTATCGGGGGCTGGGGACTATGGCTACACCTTC. It is translated as CASSLSGAGDYGYTF. This chain links TRBV12-3 or TRBV12-4 with TRBJ1-2, with D maybe TRBD1 (6 bases). V was clipped by 2 bases and J by 3 bases, with 13 bases between them. The CDR3 runs to 15 residues.

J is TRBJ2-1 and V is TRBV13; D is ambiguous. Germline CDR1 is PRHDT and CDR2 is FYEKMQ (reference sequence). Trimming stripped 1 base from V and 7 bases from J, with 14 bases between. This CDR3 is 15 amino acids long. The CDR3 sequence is CASSLESDWVNEQFF. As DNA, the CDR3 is TGTGCCAGCAGCTTAGAGAGCGATTGGGTAAATGAGCAGTTCTTC.

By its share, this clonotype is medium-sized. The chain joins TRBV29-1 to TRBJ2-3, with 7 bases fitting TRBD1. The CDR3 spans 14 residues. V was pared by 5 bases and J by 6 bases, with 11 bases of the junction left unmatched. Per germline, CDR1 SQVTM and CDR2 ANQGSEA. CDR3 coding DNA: TGCAGCGTTCGGGACAGCGGACGGTCGGATACGCAGTATTTT. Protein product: CSVRDSGRSDTQYF.

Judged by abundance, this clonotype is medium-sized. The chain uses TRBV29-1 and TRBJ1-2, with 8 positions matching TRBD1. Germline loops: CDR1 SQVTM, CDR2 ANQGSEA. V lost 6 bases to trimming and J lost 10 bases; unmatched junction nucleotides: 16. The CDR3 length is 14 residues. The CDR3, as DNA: TGCAGCGTACAGGGGACAGGCAAGTTGGCAGCCTACACCTTC. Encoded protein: CSVQGTGKLAAYTF.

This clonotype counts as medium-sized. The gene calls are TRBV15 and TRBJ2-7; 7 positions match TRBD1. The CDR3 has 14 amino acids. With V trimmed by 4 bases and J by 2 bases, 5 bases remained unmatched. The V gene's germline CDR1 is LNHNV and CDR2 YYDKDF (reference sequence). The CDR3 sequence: CATSTNRGPYEQYF. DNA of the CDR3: TGTGCCACCAGCACTAACAGGGGTCCCTACGAGCAGTACTTC.